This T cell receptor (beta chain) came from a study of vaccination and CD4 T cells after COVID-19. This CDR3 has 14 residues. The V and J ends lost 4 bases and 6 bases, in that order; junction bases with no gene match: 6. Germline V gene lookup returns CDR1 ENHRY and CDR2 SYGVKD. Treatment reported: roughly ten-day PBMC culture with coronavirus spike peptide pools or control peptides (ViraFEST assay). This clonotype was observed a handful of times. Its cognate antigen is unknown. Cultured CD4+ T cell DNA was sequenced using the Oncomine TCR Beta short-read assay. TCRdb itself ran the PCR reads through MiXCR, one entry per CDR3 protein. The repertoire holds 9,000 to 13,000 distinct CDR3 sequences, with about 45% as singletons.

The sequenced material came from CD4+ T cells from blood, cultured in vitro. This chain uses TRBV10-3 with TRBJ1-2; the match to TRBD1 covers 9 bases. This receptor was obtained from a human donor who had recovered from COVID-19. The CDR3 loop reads CAISASDRGDGYTF. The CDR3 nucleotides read TGTGCCATCAGTGCATCGGACAGGGGAGATGGCTACACCTTC.